The rows below give T cell receptor beta chains drawn from one sample of a study of T cell repertoires in cytomegalovirus infection. TCRdb used MiXCR to reprocess the reads, holding one entry per CDR3 protein. Of about 740,000 distinct CDR3 sequences in the sample, about 40% were seen once. Sequenced material: PBMCs. The receptors here all came from a human donor in good health (CMV status not recorded). Some clones in this sample may be carry-over from other donors' samples. The CDR3 runs from the conserved cysteine through the conserved F or W. Fields, in order: J gene, clone size, D gene, V gene, CDR3 protein, CDR3 DNA. D genes are given only for firm matches. A clone size is listed for some rows: how often the clone was seen (once, few, many), or a class if it is expanded.

TRBJ2-7 NA TRBD1 TRBV18 CASSPRQGVGPYEQYF TGTGCCAGCTCACCGAGACAGGGGGTAGGGCCCTACGAGCAGTACTTC
TRBJ2-1 NA TRBD2 TRBV29-1 CSVARLAAYNEQFF TGCAGCGTCGCTAGACTAGCGGCATACAATGAGCAGTTCTTC
TRBJ1-2 few TRBD1 TRBV2 CAKETGDNYGYTF TGTGCCAAAGAGACAGGGGATAACTATGGCTACACCTTC
TRBJ2-3 NA NA TRBV7-2 CASTRDLTDTQYF TGTGCCAGCACACGGGACCTCACAGATACGCAGTATTTT
TRBJ2-3 NA NA TRBV7-3 CASSLGIQADTPYF TGTGCCAGCAGCTTAGGGATTCAAGCAGATACGCCGTATTTT
TRBJ2-3 NA NA TRBV9 CASSVADVGWGTSTDTQYF TGTGCCAGCAGCGTAGCCGACGTTGGTTGGGGAACTAGCACAGATACGCAGTATTTT
TRBJ1-4 NA NA TRBV6-1 CASSKESTYNEKLFF TGTGCCAGCAGCAAAGAATCGACCTATAATGAAAAACTGTTTTTT
TRBJ2-3 NA TRBD1 TRBV5-5 CASSLDGTGGTDTQYF TGTGCCAGCAGCTTGGACGGGACAGGGGGCACAGATACGCAGTATTTT
TRBJ1-1 many NA TRBV7-2 CASSLQGYTEAFF TGTGCCAGCAGCTTACAGGGTTACACTGAAGCTTTCTTT
TRBJ2-5 NA TRBD2 TRBV12-3/TRBV12-4 CASSFSGGAQDQYF TGTGCCAGCAGTTTCAGCGGGGGGGCCCAAGACCAGTACTTC
TRBJ2-1 NA NA TRBV19 CASSTLQMGGRSYNEQFF TGTGCCAGTAGTACCCTCCAGATGGGGGGACGGTCCTACAATGAGCAGTTCTTC
TRBJ2-7 few TRBD1 TRBV7-4 CASSPSTTGGYHEQYF TGTGCCAGCAGCCCTTCTACGACAGGGGGCTACCACGAGCAGTACTTC
TRBJ1-3 few NA TRBV28 CASSLLLGTPSGNTIYF TGTGCCAGCAGTTTATTACTCGGGACTCCTTCAGGAAACACCATATATTTT
TRBJ2-3 NA NA TRBV7-3 CASSPGEVTDTQYF TGTGCCAGCAGCCCCGGCGAAGTAACAGATACGCAGTATTTT
TRBJ2-7 many TRBD1 TRBV7-6 CASSLALGDRGGYEQYF TGTGCCAGCAGCTTAGCGCTCGGGGACAGGGGAGGCTACGAGCAGTACTTC
TRBJ2-7 NA NA TRBV27 CASSLKWNSYEQYF TGTGCCAGCAGTTTAAAGTGGAACTCCTACGAGCAGTACTTC
TRBJ1-4 NA NA TRBV20-1 CSARDRTLGANEKLFF TGCAGTGCTAGAGATCGCACGTTAGGGGCTAATGAAAAACTGTTTTTT
TRBJ2-5 NA TRBD1 TRBV11-2 CASSLGTGPKGQYF TGTGCCAGCAGCTTAGGGACAGGACCAAAGGGCCAGTACTTC
TRBJ1-2 NA NA TRBV4-1 CASSLPSRGLANYGYTF TGCGCCAGCAGCCTCCCCTCCCGGGGCCTAGCTAACTATGGCTACACCTTC
TRBJ2-7 NA TRBD2 TRBV28 CASKAGTRSYEQYF TGTGCCAGCAAGGCCGGGACTAGATCCTACGAGCAGTACTTC
TRBJ1-2 few NA TRBV7-2 CASSPRDRWGYTF TGTGCCAGCAGCCCAAGAGATCGATGGGGCTACACCTTC
TRBJ1-6 NA NA TRBV5-1 CASSLTGGFGSPLHF TGCGCCAGCAGCTTGACGGGTGGGTTTGGCTCACCCCTCCACTTT
TRBJ2-2 NA NA TRBV20-1 CSARGGIRGSTGELFF TGCAGTGCTAGAGGGGGGATTCGCGGGTCGACCGGGGAGCTGTTTTTT
TRBJ1-3 once NA TRBV15 CATSRLSLQGSANTIYF TGTGCCACCAGCAGATTGAGCCTACAGGGTAGCGCAAACACCATATATTTT
TRBJ2-7 NA TRBD1 TRBV29-1 CSALRGRVDEQYF TGCAGCGCCCTCAGGGGGCGGGTCGACGAGCAGTACTTC
TRBJ1-2 few TRBD1 TRBV5-6 CASSPPQGGHGYTF TGTGCCAGCAGCCCCCCACAGGGGGGGCACGGCTACACCTTC
TRBJ2-1 many TRBD2 TRBV11-2 CASSLGSSGIPNEQFF TGTGCCAGCAGCTTAGGAAGTAGCGGGATACCCAATGAGCAGTTCTTC
TRBJ2-5 NA NA TRBV3-1 CASKDQGTEETQYF TGTGCCAGCAAGGACCAGGGGACGGAAGAGACCCAGTACTTC
TRBJ1-2 NA NA TRBV28 CASRNSGQGNYGYTF TGTGCCAGCAGGAACAGTGGGCAGGGGAACTATGGCTACACCTTC
TRBJ1-2 many NA TRBV28 CASSLAGAVSYTF TGTGCCAGCAGTTTGGCAGGGGCTGTCAGCTACACCTTC
TRBJ2-3 NA TRBD1 TRBV25-1 CASSGGGSTDTQYF TGTGCCAGCAGTGGAGGGGGCAGCACAGATACGCAGTATTTT
TRBJ2-2 NA TRBD1 TRBV12-3/TRBV12-4 CASSSSGTANTGELFF TGTGCCAGCAGCTCTTCCGGGACAGCGAACACCGGGGAGCTGTTTTTT
TRBJ2-3 NA NA TRBV28 CASSSRTDTPYF TGTGCCAGCAGTTCGCGCACAGATACTCCGTATTTT
TRBJ1-1 few NA TRBV30 CAWSVGLNTEAFF TGTGCCTGGAGTGTAGGGCTAAACACTGAAGCTTTCTTT
TRBJ2-7 NA TRBD2 TRBV4-1 CASSPGAGTRSLEQYF TGCGCCAGCAGCCCAGGGGCCGGGACTAGATCCCTCGAGCAGTACTTC